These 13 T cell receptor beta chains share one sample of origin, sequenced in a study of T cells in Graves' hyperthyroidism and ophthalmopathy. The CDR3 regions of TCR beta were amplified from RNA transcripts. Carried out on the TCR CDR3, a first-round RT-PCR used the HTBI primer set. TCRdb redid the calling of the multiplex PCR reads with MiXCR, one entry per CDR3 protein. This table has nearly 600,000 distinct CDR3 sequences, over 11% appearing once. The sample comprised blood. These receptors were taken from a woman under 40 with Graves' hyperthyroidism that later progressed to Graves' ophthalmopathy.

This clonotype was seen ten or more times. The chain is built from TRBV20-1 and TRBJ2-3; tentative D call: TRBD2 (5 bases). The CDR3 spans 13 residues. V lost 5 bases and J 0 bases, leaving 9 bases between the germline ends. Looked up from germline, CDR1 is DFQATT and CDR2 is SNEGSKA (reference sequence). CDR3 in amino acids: CSAGAASTDTQYF. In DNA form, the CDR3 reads TGCAGTGCTGGAGCGGCAAGCACAGATACGCAGTATTTT.

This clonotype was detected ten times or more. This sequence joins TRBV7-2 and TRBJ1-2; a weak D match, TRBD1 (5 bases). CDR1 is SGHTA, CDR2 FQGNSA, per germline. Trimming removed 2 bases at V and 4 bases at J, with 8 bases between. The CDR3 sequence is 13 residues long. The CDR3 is CASSLNGGYGYTF. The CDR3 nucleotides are TGTGCCAGCAGCTTAAACGGGGGCTATGGCTACACCTTC.

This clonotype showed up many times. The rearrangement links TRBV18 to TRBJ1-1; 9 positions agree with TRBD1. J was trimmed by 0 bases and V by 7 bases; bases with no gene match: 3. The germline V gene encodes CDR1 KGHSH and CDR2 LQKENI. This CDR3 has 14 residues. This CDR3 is CASCGQGMNTEAFF. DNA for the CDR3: TGTGCCAGCTGCGGACAGGGGATGAACACTGAAGCTTTCTTT.

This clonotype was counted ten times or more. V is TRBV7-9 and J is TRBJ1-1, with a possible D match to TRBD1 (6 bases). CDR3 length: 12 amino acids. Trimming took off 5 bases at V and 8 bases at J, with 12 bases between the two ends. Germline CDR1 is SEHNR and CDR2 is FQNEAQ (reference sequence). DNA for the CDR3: TGTGCCAGCAGCCGGGGGGGCCCCGAAGCTTTCTTT. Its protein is CASSRGGPEAFF.

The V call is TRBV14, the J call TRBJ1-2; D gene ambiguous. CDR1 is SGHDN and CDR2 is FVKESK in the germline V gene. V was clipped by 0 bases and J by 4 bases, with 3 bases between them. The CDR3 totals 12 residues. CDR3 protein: CASSQDAYGYTF. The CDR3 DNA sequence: TGTGCCAGCAGCCAAGACGCCTATGGCTACACCTTC.

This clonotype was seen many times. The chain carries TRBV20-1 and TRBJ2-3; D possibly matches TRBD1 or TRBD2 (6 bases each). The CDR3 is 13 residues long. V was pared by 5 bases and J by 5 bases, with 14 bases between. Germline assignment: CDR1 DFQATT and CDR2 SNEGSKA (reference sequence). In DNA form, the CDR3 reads TGCAGTGCTCCCGGAGGGGGGTTAGATACGCAGTATTTT. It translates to CSAPGGGLDTQYF.

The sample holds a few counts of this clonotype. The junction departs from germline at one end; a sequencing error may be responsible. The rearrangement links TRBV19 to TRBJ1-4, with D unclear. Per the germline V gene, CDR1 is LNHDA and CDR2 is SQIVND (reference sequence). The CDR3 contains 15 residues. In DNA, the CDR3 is TGTGCCAGTAGTATCCTCGTCGCGGCTAATGAAAAACTGTGTTTT. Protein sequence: CASSILVAANEKLCF.

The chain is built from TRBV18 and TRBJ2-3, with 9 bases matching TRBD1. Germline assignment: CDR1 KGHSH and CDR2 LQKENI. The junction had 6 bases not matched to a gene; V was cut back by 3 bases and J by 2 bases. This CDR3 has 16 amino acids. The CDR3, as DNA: TGTGCCAGCTCACCCCAGGGACAGGGTAACACAGATACGCAGTATTTT. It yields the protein CASSPQGQGNTDTQYF.

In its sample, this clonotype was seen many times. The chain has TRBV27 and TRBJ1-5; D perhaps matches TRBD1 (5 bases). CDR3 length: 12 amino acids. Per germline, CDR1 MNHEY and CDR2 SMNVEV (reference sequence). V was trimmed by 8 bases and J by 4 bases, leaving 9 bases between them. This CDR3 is CASSKGNQPQHF. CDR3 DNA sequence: TGTGCCAGCTCCAAGGGGAATCAGCCCCAGCATTTT.

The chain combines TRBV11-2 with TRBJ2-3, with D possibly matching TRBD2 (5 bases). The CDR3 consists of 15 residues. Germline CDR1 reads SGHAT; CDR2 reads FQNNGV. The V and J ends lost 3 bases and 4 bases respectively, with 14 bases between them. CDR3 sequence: CASSFAGPLADTQYF. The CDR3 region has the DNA TGTGCCAGCAGCTTTGCGGGCCCTCTGGCAGATACGCAGTATTTT.

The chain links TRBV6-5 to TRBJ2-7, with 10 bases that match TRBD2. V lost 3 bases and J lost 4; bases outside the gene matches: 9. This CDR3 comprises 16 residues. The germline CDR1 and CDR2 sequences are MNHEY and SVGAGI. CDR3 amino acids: CASSYPLAGAGYEQYF. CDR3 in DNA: TGTGCCAGCAGTTATCCTCTAGCGGGAGCCGGATACGAGCAGTACTTC.

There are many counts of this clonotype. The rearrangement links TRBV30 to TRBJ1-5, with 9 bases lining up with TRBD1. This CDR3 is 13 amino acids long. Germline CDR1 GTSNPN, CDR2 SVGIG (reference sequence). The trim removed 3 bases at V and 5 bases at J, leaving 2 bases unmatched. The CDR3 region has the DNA TGTGCCTGGAGGGGACAGGGTGATCAGCCCCAGCATTTT. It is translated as CAWRGQGDQPQHF.

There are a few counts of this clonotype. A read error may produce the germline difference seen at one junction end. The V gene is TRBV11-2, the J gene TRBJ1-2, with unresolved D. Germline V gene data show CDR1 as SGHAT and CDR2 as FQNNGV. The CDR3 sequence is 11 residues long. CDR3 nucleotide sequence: TGTGCCAGCAGCTCGAACTATGGCTGCACCTTC. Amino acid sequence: CASSSNYGCTF.